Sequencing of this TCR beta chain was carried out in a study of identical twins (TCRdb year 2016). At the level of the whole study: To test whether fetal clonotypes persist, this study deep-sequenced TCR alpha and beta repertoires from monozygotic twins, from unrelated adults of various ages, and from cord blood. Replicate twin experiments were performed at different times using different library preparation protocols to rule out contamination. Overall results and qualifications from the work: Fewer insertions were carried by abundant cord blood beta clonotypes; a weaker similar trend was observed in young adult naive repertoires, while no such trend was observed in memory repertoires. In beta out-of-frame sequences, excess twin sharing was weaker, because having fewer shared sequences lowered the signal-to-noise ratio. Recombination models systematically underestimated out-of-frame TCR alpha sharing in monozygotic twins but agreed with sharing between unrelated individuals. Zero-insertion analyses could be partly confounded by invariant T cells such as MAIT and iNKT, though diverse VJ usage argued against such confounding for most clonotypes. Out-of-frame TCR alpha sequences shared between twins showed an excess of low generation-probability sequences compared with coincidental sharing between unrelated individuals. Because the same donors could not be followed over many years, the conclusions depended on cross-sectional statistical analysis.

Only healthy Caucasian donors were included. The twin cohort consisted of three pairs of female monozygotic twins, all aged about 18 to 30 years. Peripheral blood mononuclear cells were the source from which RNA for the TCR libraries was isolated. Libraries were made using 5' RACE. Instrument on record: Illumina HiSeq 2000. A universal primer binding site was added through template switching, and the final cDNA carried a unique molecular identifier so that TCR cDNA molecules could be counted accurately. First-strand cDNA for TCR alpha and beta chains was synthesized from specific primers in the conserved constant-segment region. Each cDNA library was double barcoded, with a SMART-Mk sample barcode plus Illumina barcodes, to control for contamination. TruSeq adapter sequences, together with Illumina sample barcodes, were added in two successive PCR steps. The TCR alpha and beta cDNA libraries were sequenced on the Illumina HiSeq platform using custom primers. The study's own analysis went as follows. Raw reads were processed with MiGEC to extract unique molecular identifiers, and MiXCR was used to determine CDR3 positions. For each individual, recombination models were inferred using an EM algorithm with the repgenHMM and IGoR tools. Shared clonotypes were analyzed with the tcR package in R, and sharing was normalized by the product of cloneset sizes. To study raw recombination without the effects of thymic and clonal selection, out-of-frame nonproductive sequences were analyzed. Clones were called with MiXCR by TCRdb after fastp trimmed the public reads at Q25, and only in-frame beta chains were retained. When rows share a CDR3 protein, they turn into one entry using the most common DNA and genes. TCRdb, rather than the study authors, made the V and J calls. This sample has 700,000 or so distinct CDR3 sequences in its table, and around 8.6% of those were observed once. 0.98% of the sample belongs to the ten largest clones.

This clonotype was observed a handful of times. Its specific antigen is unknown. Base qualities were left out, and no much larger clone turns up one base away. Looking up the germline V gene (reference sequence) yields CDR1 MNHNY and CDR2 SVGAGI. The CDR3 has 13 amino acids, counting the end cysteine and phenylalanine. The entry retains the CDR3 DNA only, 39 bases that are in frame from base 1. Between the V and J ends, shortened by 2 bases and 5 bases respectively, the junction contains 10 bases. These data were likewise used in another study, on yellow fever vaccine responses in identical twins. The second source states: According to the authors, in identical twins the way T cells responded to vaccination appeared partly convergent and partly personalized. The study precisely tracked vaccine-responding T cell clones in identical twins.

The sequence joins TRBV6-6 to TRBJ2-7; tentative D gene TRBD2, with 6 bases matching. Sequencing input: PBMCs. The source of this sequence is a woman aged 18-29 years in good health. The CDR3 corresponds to CASSYMEGNEQYF. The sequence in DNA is TGTGCCAGCAGTTACATGGAGGGGAACGAGCAGTACTTC.